This section outlines one T cell receptor (beta chain) sequence together with its context. Its antigen is unidentified. The sample originates from a study of response to subunit inactivated influenza vaccine. Study-wide findings and caveats: The authors offered the suggestion that each seasonal influenza vaccination recruits few new T cells.

TCRdb fed the RT-PCR reads into MiXCR, producing one record per CDR3 protein. The table has about 520,000 distinct CDR3 sequences, around 7.9% seen once. The CDR3 loop spans 12 amino acids. V was clipped by 4 bases and J by 5 bases, with 8 bases between them. Germline values: CDR1 SQVTM, CDR2 ANQGSEA. This sample comprised PBMCs from blood, obtained roughly 24 months after vaccination. The rearrangement uses TRBV29-1 and TRBJ2-2; no clear D gene. The source of this sequence is a man aged 45 to 75 who received an inactivated influenza vaccine. The CDR3 spells CSVVGETGELFF. The CDR3 DNA reads as TGCAGCGTTGTAGGCGAGACCGGGGAGCTGTTTTTT.